This T cell receptor (beta chain) emerged from a study of cytomegalovirus exposure and HLA in healthy donors. For the study at large: The use of the same platform for the 110 or so validation repertoires and the roughly 630 first-cohort repertoires was reported by a later analysis.

Study-level results: Altogether, more than 150 TCR beta chains were recorded as cytomegalovirus-associated. That first-cohort TCR clusters tended to co-occur in the 130 or so validation repertoires was found in a later analysis.

Germline trimming cut 0 bases from V and 7 bases from J; bases unmatched to any gene: 8. This CDR3 has 15 residues. Germline loops: CDR1 SGHRS, CDR2 YFSETQ. Sequenced by immunoSEQ multiplex PCR; TCRdb stores in-frame clones only, minus some. The table has about 120,000 clones, less than 90% seen once. For this clone: No antigen is known for it.

The donors were in the roughly 130-subject validation cohort; that cohort was separate from the approximately 670-subject first cohort. The material sequenced was PBMCs. This sequence joins TRBV5-1 and TRBJ1-1; TRBD1 matches 8 bases. The sequence derives from a man between 18 and 29 years old in good health and CMV-seropositive. The CDR3 DNA reads TGCGCCAGCAGCTTGGTACAGGGGGGTACTCATGAAGCTTTCTTT. Its translation is CASSLVQGGTHEAFF.